The 19 T cell receptor beta chains listed next were all sequenced from one sample in a study of tissue T cells after allogeneic stem cell transplantation. TCRdb's table, derived via immunoSEQ multiplex PCR, lists solely in-frame clones and lacks some. The sample contains about 4,000 clones, approximately 50% of which appear only once. Documented time point: mouse harvest day 7 after allogeneic transplant. The graft held 10^6 splenic CD5+ T cells and 10^7 T-cell-depleted bone marrow cells. Sequenced material: gut tissue. These receptors all come from a female BALB/c mouse given C57BL/6 T cells with graft-versus-host disease after an allogeneic hematopoietic cell transplant.

As for this clone: Here the gene names and germline are mouse. The read ends 1 residue shy of where the CDR3 ends; the end is completed using the germline J gene. The rearrangement uses TRBV1 and TRBJ1-3, with D unresolved. This CDR3 has 13 residues. Germline CDR1 reads NSQYPW; CDR2 reads LRSPGD (reference sequence). Trimming left V 3 bases short and J 0 bases short, with 3 bases between. The part of the CDR3 DNA that was read is TGCACCTGCAGTGCCAGTTCTGGAAATACGCTCTAT. Translating it yields CTCSASSGNTLY. The CDR3 in its entirety is CTCSASSGNTLYF.

Concerning this clone itself: These gene names are mouse names. The read ends 1 residue early relative to the CDR3; the germline J gene fills the gap. The chain couples TRBV12-2 to TRBJ2-7; D is unresolved. This CDR3 has 10 residues. V was clipped by 0 bases and J by 6 bases, with 2 bases between them. CDR1 is SGHLS and CDR2 is HYDKME in the germline V gene. This CDR3 reads CASSLVEQYF. CDR3 DNA (partial): TGTGCCAGCTCTCTCGTTGAACAGTAC.

Remarks on this clone: Gene names are mouse gene names. The read ends 1 residue shy of where the CDR3 ends; the end is completed using the germline J gene. The V gene is TRBV26, the J gene TRBJ1-1; no clear D gene. V gave up 1 base and J gave up 0 bases, with 3 bases separating them. CDR3 length equals 13 residues. The germline gives CDR1 KGHPV, CDR2 FQNQEV (reference sequence). The CDR3 loop is CASSLWANTEVFF. Incomplete CDR3 DNA: TGTGCCAGCAGTCTGTGGGCAAACACAGAAGTCTTC.

This clone was recorded a few times. Gene names refer to mouse genes. Read data end 1 residue before the CDR3 end; the end is taken from the germline J gene. The V gene is TRBV13-2, the J gene TRBJ2-3, with D possibly TRBD2 on 6 matching bases. This CDR3 is 15 amino acids long. V was trimmed by 0 bases and J by 0 bases, leaving 8 bases between them. Germline V gene data show CDR1 as NNHNN and CDR2 as SYGAGS (reference sequence). The CDR3 DNA, read in part, is TGTGCCAGCGGTGATGTGGGGGAGAGTGCAGAAACGCTGTAT. It encodes CASGDVGESAETLY. The entire CDR3 is CASGDVGESAETLYF.

With respect to this clone: The gene symbols are mouse symbols. With the read ending 1 residue before the CDR3 end, the germline J gene is used to fill in that end. The rearrangement links TRBV3 to TRBJ1-2, with TRBD1 as a possible D gene (6 bases). Deletions cut 3 bases from V and 0 bases from J, with 8 bases between. Per the germline V gene, CDR1 is SNHLY and CDR2 is FYNGKV (reference sequence). The CDR3 totals 14 residues. The CDR3 spells CASSLGHANSDYTF. CDR3 bases read: TGTGCCAGCAGCTTGGGACATGCAAACTCCGACTACACC.

Concerning this clone: The gene names given are mouse names. The CDR3 end falls 1 residue outside the read, so it is completed with the germline J gene. The rearrangement uses TRBV26 and TRBJ2-3, with D hard to call. Trimming shortened V by 2 bases and J by 2 bases, and 5 bases separated the two germline ends. This CDR3 comprises 13 residues. The germline gives CDR1 KGHPV, CDR2 FQNQEV (reference sequence). This CDR3 reads CASSLPNAETLYF. The DNA read from the CDR3 is TGTGCCAGCAGTCTGCCAAATGCAGAAACGCTGTAT.

This clone was found once. These gene names are mouse names. The sequence runs out 1 residue before the end of the CDR3; the remainder is reconstructed from the germline J gene. This sequence joins TRBV13-3 and TRBJ1-1; 11 nucleotides agree with TRBD1. The CDR3 has 15 amino acids. Trimming cost V 1 base and J 6 bases; bases outside gene matches: 5. Germline V gene sequence: CDR1 NNHDY, CDR2 SYVADS. CDR3 bases read: TGTGCCAGCAGTGATCGGACAGGGGGCGCAGCAGAAGTCTTC. It specifies CASSDRTGGAAEVF. The complete CDR3 sequence is CASSDRTGGAAEVFF.

Details on this clone: The genes and germline here are from mouse. Read sequence stops 1 residue before the CDR3 end, and the germline J gene provides the missing end. The chain links TRBV24 to TRBJ2-7; no clear D. Germline CDR1 KGHTA, CDR2 FRNEEI. The ends were cut back, 1 base at V and 0 bases at J, with 4 bases in the middle. The length of the CDR3 is 13 residues. This CDR3 is CASSLFSSYEQYF. Incomplete CDR3 DNA: TGTGCCAGCAGTCTGTTCAGCTCCTATGAACAGTAC.

As regards this clone: Each gene name is a mouse one. The sequenced fragment ends 1 residue before the CDR3 boundary, so the rest is inferred from the germline J gene. This chain connects TRBV3 to TRBJ2-7; 10 nucleotides line up with TRBD2. The length of the CDR3 is 14 residues. Germline values: CDR1 SNHLY, CDR2 FYNGKV (reference sequence). V shed 2 bases, J shed 4 bases, and the junction held 2 bases outside the gene matches. The CDR3 loop is CASSLLGGLYEQYF. The DNA read from the CDR3 is TGTGCCAGCAGCTTACTGGGGGGGCTTTATGAACAGTAC. Together with reference TRBV3 and TRBJ2-7, the CDR3 gives the full variable domain: GPKVLQIPSHQIIDMGQMVTLNCDPVSNHLYFYWYKQILGQQMEFLVNFYNGKVMEKSKLFKDQFSVERPDGSYFTLKIQPTALEDSAVYFCASSLLGGLYEQYFGPGTRLTVL.

This clone was detected a few times. The gene names given are mouse names. The sequence runs out 1 residue before the end of the CDR3; the remainder is reconstructed from the germline J gene. The chain carries TRBV13-2 and TRBJ2-4, with D tentatively TRBD1 or TRBD2 (5 bases each). The germline V gene encodes CDR1 NNHNN and CDR2 SYGAGS (reference sequence). CDR3 length: 13 amino acids. Trimming shortened V by 5 bases and J by 2 bases, and 9 bases separated the two germline ends. The DNA read from the CDR3 is TGTGCCAGCGGCCCGGGACCTCAAAACACCTTGTAC. This gives the protein CASGPGPQNTLY. The full CDR3 protein is CASGPGPQNTLYF.

Concerning this clone: Genes here carry mouse names. From the germline J gene comes the end of the CDR3, since the read stops 1 residue before it. This rearrangement joins TRBV26 to TRBJ2-4; TRBD1 aligns across 9 bases. Germline CDR1 is KGHPV and CDR2 is FQNQEV (reference sequence). The CDR3 consists of 13 residues. Trimming took 6 bases from V and 5 from J; bases not matched to a gene: 3. The CDR3 DNA, read in part, is TGTGCCAGCAGCGGACAGGGGAGAAACACCTTGTAC. Amino acids: CASSGQGRNTLY. The CDR3 as a whole reads CASSGQGRNTLYF.

This clone turned up a few times. Gene labels here are mouse ones. The read terminates 1 residue before the CDR3 end, so the remaining end is supplied by the germline J gene. The J gene is TRBJ2-5, the V gene TRBV20; D remains ambiguous. The CDR3 sequence is 12 residues long. With 2 bases removed from V and 3 bases from J, the gap between germline ends came to 6 bases. Germline lookup yields CDR1 GFQATS and CDR2 STVNSAI. The CDR3 bases that were read are TGTGGTGCTAGGTGGCAACAAGACACCCAGTAC. This codes for CGARWQQDTQY. The whole CDR3 sequence reads CGARWQQDTQYF.

As concerns this clone: Gene names refer to mouse genes. The CDR3 extends 1 residue past the end of the read, so its final part is completed from the germline J gene. The J gene is TRBJ2-4, the V gene TRBV12-2; no firm D call. The CDR3 spans 14 residues. The V end was cut by 2 bases, the J end by 0 bases, with 8 bases between. CDR1 is SGHLS and CDR2 is HYDKME in the germline V gene. CDR3 DNA (partial): TGTGCCAGCTCTCAAGACATAAGTCAAAACACCTTGTAC. Protein: CASSQDISQNTLY. The CDR3 in its entirety is CASSQDISQNTLYF. The full variable domain, its missing parts supplied by reference TRBV12-2 and TRBJ2-4, is NSGVVQSPRYIIKGKGERSILKCIPISGHLSVAWYQQTQGQELKFFIQHYDKMERDKGNLPSRFSVQQFDDYHSEMNMSALELEDSAVYFCASSQDISQNTLYFGAGTRLSVL.

A word on this clone: Germline and genes: mouse. Read sequence stops 1 residue before the CDR3 end, and the germline J gene provides the missing end. V usage is TRBV4 and J usage is TRBJ2-1, with D perhaps matching TRBD2 (6 bases). This CDR3 has 12 amino acids. The V end was cut by 8 bases, the J end by 1 base, with 6 bases between. Per the germline V gene, CDR1 is LGHDT and CDR2 is YNNKQL (reference sequence). Partial CDR3 DNA: TGTGCCAGCCTGGGGAACTATGCTGAGCAGTTC. Translation: CASLGNYAEQF. The whole CDR3 is CASLGNYAEQFF.

There are a few counts of this clone. The gene names here belong to mouse. Here the CDR3 reads CASSLEGGHYAEQFF. CDR3 bases read: TGTGCAAGCAGCTTAGAGGGGGGGCACTATGCTGAGCAGTTC. The chain couples TRBV16 to TRBJ2-1, with 8 bases identical to TRBD2. The read ends 1 residue shy of where the CDR3 ends; the end is completed using the germline J gene. This CDR3 spans 15 amino acids. The V and J ends lost 0 bases and 2 bases, in that order; junction bases with no gene match: 0. Looked up from germline, CDR1 is SGHSA and CDR2 is FRNQAP.

A word on this clone: Each gene name is a mouse one. Read data end 1 residue before the CDR3 end; the end is taken from the germline J gene. This chain joins TRBV1 and TRBJ2-1; 9 positions agree with TRBD1. The germline gives CDR1 NSQYPW, CDR2 LRSPGD (reference sequence). Losses at the gene ends were 0 bases for V and 0 bases for J; bases not matched to a gene: 6. The CDR3 runs 18 residues. The covered CDR3 bases are TGCACCTGCAGTGCAGATGCCCGGACAGGGGTTAACTATGCTGAGCAGTTC. Translation gives CTCSADARTGVNYAEQF. The CDR3 reads in full as CTCSADARTGVNYAEQFF.

With regard to this clone: Here the gene names and germline are mouse. The sequence runs out 1 residue before the end of the CDR3; the remainder is reconstructed from the germline J gene. This sequence joins TRBV15 and TRBJ2-7; 12 bases align to TRBD2. V trimming: 6 bases; J trimming: 0 bases; junction bases outside the gene matches: 3. This CDR3 is built from 15 residues. Germline values: CDR1 SGHND, CDR2 FRSKSL. CDR3 region: CASRRLGGRSYEQYF. CDR3 bases read: TGTGCCAGCAGGCGACTGGGGGGGCGCTCCTATGAACAGTAC.

Remarks on this clone: Mouse gene names apply. The read comes to an end 1 residue before the CDR3 does, leaving the germline J gene to fill in the end. The chain uses TRBV12-1 and TRBJ2-2; D is uncertain. Germline V CDR1 and CDR2: SGHSN, HYEKVE. The CDR3 consists of 12 residues. Trimming pared 0 bases from V and 3 bases from J, leaving 1 base between. Here the CDR3 reads CASSLDTGQLYF. The part of the CDR3 DNA that was read is TGTGCCAGCTCTCTCGACACCGGGCAGCTCTAC.

A remark on this clone: Being one base from a much bigger clone, this may be a read error. The gene names given are mouse names. The CDR3 end is not reached by the read, which stops 1 residue before it; the germline J gene fills it in. V and J are TRBV29 and TRBJ1-5; unclear D gene. Germline V gene lookup returns CDR1 MSHET and CDR2 SYDVDS. The V and J ends lost 6 bases and 7 bases respectively, with 7 bases between them. This CDR3 has 11 amino acids. CDR3 sequence reads: CASSLQQAPLF. The sequenced CDR3 bases are TGTGCTAGCAGCCTACAACAGGCTCCGCTT.